This T cell receptor (beta chain) was recorded in a study of blood T cell repertoires in COVID-19. The wider study: The origin of the acute and convalescent COVID-19 samples was the United States, Italy and Spain. In each case, the material was cDNA or gDNA derived from T cells, B-cell-depleted T cells, or PBMCs.

CDR1 and CDR2 from the germline V gene are SGHVS and FQNEAQ. Deletions cut 0 bases from V and 2 bases from J, with 6 bases between. The length of the CDR3 is 14 residues. Study processing details: The authors estimated nucleated cell counts from reference gene primer amplification. Generated by immunoSEQ multiplex PCR, the TCRdb table keeps only in-frame clones and is missing some. D and trimming were read from the DNA, whereas the V and J calls and clone size are those reported in that table. This sample carries over 70,000 clones, 75% to 90% of them seen once, and the ten largest clones take under 6%.

The sample comprised peripheral blood. This rearrangement joins TRBV7-8 to TRBJ2-3; D unclear. This TCR was sampled from a man older than 75 with acute or convalescent COVID-19. CDR3 protein: CASSLAPHTDTQYF. The CDR3 bases are TGTGCCAGCAGCTTAGCACCACACACAGATACGCAGTATTTT.